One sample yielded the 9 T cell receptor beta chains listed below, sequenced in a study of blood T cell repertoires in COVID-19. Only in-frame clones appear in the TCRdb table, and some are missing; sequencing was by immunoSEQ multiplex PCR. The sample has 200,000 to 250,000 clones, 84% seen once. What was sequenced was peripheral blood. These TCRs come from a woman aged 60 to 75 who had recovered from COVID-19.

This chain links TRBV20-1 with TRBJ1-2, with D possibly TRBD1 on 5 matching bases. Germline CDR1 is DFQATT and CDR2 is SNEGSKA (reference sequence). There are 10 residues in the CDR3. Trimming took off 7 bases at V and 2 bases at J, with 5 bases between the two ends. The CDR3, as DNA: TGCAGTGGACAGAACTATGGCTACACCTTC. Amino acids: CSGQNYGYTF.

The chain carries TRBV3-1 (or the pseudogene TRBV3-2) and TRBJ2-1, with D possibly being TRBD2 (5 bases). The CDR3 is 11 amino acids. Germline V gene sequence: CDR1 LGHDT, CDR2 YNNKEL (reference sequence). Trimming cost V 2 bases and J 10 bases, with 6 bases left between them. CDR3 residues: CASSQPGEQFF. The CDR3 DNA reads TGTGCCAGCAGCCAACCGGGAGAGCAGTTCTTC.

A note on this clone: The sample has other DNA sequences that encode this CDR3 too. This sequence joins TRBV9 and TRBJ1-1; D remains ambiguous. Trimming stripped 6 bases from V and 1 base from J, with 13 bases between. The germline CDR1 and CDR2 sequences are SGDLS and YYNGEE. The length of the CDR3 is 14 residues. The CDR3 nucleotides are TGTGCCAGCACCCCCCGGCGGGCGAACACTGAAGCTTTCTTT. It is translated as CASTPRRANTEAFF.

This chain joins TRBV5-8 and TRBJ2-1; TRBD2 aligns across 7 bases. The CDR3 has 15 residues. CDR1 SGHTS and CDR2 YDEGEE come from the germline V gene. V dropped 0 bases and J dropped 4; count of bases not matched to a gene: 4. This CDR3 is CASSLVASGYNEQFF. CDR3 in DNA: TGTGCCAGCAGCTTGGTGGCTAGCGGTTACAATGAGCAGTTCTTC.

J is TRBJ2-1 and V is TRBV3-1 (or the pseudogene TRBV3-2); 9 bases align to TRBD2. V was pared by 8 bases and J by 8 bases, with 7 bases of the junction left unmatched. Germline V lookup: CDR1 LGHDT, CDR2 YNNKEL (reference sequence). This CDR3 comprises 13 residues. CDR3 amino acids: CASGAGGLDEQFF. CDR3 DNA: TGTGCCAGCGGTGCGGGGGGGCTAGATGAGCAGTTCTTC.

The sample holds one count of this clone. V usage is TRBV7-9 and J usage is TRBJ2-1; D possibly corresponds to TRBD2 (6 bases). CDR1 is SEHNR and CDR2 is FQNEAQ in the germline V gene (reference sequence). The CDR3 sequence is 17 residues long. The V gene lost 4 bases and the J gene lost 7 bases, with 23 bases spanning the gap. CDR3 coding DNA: TGTGCCAGCAGCTACCAACGAGCGGGCCAAATCAAGAATGAGCAGTTCTTC. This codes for CASSYQRAGQIKNEQFF. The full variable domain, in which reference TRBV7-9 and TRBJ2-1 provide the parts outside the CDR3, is DTGVSQNPRHKITKRGQNVTFRCDPISEHNRLYWYRQTLGQGPEFLTYFQNEAQLEKSRLLSDRFSAERPKGSFSTLEIQRTEQGDSAMYLCASSYQRAGQIKNEQFFGPGTRLTVL.

The CDR3 reads CASSPIRTGSNTDTQYF. As DNA, the CDR3 is TGTGCCAGCTCCCCTATCCGGACAGGGTCGAACACAGATACGCAGTATTTT. J is TRBJ2-3 and V is TRBV18; TRBD1 agrees at 8 bases. The germline V gene encodes CDR1 KGHSH and CDR2 LQKENI. V gave up 6 bases and J gave up 2 bases; unmatched junction bases: 13. This CDR3 has 17 amino acids.

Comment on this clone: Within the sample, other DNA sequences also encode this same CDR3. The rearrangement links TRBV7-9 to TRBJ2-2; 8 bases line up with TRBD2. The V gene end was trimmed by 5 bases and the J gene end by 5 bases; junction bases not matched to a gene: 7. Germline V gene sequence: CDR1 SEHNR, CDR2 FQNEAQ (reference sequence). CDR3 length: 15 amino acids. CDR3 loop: CASSRTGGRTGELFF. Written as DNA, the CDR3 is TGTGCCAGCAGCCGCACGGGGGGGAGAACCGGGGAGCTGTTTTTT.

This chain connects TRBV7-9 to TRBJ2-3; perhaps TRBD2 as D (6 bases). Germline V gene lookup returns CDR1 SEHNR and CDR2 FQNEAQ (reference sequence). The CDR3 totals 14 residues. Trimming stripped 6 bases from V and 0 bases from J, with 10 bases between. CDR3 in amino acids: CASSRGASTDTQYF. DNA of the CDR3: TGTGCCAGCAGTCGCGGGGCCAGCACAGATACGCAGTATTTT.